This T cell receptor (beta chain) emerged from a study of OX40 agonist ivuxolimab in advanced cancers. TCRdb's table, derived via immunoSEQ multiplex PCR, lists solely in-frame clones and lacks some. The sample has just under 65,000 clones; roughly 89% are singletons. J was trimmed by 4 bases and V by 4 bases; bases with no gene match: 5. Looked up from germline, CDR1 is MNHEY and CDR2 is SVGAGI. The CDR3 extends over 16 amino acids. The starting material was CD4+ or CD8+ T cells sorted from blood, obtained in a trial of the OX40 agonist ivuxolimab. The V and J genes are TRBV6-5 and TRBJ2-7; 15 bases fit TRBD2. This clonotype was obtained from an adult with an advanced solid tumor such as melanoma, head and neck, liver or kidney cancer. The CDR3, as DNA: TGTGCCAGCAGTTCCCCGGGACTAGCGGGAGGTTACGAGCAGTACTTC. Translation gives CASSSPGLAGGYEQYF.